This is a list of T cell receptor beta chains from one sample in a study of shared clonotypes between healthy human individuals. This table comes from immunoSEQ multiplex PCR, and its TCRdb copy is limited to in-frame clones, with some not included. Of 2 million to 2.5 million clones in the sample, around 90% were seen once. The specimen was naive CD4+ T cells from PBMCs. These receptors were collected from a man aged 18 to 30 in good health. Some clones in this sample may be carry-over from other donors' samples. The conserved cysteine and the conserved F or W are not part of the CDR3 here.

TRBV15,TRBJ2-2,ATRPWGGYTGELF
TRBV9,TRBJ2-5,ASSVFPLLAVGQETQY
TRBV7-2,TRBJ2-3,ASSLSSPYPDTQY
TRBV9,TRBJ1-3,ASSGGQGRSNSGNTIY
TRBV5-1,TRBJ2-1,ASSPGGSYNEQF
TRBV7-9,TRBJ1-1,ASSFLTLLNTEAF
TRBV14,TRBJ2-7,ASSQTGTSGSYEQY
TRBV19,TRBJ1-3,ASNHNYLSGNTIY
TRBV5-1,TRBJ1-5,ASSPGGGVGQPQH
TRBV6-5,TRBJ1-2,ASSPREIYGYT
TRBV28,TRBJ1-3,ASSLGGATGNTIY
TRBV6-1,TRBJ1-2,ASSRTSSYGYT
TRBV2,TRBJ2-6,ASRQGESGANVLT
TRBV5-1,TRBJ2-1,ASSLLTSGNSYNEQF
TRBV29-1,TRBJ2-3,SVDGQGGPTDTQY
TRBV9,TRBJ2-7,ASSPLQGPYEQY
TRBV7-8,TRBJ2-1,ASSQRLAASYNEQF
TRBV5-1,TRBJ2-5,ASSPRTGGGQTQY
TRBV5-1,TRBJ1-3,ASSLGSSGNTIY
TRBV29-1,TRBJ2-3,SVVGNGADTQY
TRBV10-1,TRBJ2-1,ASREISGRPYNEQF
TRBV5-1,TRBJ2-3,ASQTSGDTDTQY
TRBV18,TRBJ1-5,ASSPLGQGNQPQH
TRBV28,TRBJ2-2,ASSLWGGDGELF
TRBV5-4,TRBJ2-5,ASSLGRSGLGETQY
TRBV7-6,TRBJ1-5,ASSLEAGNNQPQH
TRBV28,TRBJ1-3,ASSLPGGLGGNTIY
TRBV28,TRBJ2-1,ASSSAGESYNEQF
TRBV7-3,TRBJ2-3,ASSHGLAGDTDTQY
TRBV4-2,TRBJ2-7,ASSQESPSHYEQY
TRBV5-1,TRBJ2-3,ASSWGDPGADTQY
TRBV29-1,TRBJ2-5,SVDRETQY
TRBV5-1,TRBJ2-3,ASSLTSREGTDTQY
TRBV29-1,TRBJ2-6,SVEDKALSGANVLT
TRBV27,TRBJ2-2,ASSLSREGYRYTGELF
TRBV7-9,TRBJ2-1,ASSRNSGKNYNEQF